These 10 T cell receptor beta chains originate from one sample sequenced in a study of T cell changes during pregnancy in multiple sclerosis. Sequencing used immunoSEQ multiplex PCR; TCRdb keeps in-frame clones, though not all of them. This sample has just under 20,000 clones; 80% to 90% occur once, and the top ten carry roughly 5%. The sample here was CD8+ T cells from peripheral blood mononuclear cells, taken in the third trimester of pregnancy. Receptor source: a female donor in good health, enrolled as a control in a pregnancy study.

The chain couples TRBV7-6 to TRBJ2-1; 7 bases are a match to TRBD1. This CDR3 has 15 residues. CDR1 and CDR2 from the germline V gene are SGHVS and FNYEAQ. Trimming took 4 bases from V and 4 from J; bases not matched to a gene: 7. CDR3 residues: CASSSRDSSYNEQFF. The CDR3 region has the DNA TGTGCCAGCAGCTCCCGGGACAGTAGTTACAATGAGCAGTTCTTC.

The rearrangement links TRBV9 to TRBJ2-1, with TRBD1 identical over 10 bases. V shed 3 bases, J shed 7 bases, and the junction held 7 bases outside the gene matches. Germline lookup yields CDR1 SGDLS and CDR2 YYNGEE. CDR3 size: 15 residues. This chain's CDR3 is CASSAGQGNSNEQFF. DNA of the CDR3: TGTGCCAGCAGCGCGGGACAGGGGAATTCGAATGAGCAGTTCTTC.

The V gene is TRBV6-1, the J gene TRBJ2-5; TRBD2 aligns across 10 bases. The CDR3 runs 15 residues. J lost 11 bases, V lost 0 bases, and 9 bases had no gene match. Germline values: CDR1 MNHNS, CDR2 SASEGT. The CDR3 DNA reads TGTGCCAGCAGTGAAGCTCTAGCGGGGGCCTGGGAGCAGTACTTC. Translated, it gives CASSEALAGAWEQYF.

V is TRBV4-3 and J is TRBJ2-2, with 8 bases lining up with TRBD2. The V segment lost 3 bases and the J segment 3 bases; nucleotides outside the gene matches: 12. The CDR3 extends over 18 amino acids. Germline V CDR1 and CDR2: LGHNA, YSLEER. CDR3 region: CASSQSTGTSPDTGELFF. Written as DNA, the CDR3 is TGCGCCAGCAGCCAGTCCACCGGGACTAGTCCAGACACCGGGGAGCTGTTTTTT.

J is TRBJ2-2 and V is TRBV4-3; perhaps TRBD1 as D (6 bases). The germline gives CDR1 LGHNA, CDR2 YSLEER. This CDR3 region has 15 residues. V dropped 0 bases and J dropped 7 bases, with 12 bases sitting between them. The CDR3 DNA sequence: TGCGCCAGCAGCCAAGAGTGGGGGCTCGGCGGGGAGCTGTTTTTT. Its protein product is CASSQEWGLGGELFF.

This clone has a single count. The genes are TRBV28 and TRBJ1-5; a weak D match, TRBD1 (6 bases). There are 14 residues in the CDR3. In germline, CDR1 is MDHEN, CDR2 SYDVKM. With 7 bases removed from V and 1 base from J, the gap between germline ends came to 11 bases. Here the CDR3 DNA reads TGTGCCAGCAAGACAGGTTTCAGCAATCAGCCCCAGCATTTT. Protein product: CASKTGFSNQPQHF. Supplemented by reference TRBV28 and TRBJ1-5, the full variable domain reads DVKVTQSSRYLVKRTGEKVFLECVQDMDHENMFWYRQDPGLGLRLIYFSYDVKMKEKGDIPEGYSVSREKKERFSLILESASTNQTSMYLCASKTGFSNQPQHFGDGTRLSIL.

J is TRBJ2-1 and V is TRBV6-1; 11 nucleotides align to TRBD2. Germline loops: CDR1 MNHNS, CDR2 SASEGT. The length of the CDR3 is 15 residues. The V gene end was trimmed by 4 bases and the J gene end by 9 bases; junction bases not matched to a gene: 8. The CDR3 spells CASSGGSGGASEQFF. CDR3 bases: TGTGCCAGCAGTGGGGGTAGCGGGGGGGCCTCTGAGCAGTTCTTC.

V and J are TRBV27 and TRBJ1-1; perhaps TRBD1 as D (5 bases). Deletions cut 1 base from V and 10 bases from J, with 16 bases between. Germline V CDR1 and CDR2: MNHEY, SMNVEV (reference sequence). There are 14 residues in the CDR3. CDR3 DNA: TGTGCCAGCAGTTTATTGGTAGGGACCGGGGGAGCTTTCTTT. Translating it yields CASSLLVGTGGAFF.

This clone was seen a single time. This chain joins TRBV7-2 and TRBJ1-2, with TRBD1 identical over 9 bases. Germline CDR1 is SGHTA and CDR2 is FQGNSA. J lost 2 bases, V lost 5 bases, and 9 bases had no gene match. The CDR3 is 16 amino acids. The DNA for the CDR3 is TGTGCCAGCAGCCCAACAGGGGGCGGAGGCAACTATGGCTACACCTTC. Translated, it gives CASSPTGGGGNYGYTF.

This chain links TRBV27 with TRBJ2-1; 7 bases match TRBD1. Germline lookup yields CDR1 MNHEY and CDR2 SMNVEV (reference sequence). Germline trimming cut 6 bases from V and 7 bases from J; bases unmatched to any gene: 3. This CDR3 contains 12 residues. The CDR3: CASRLQGNEQFF. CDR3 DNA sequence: TGTGCCAGCAGACTACAGGGGAATGAGCAGTTCTTC.